This T cell receptor beta chain emerged from a study of kidney transplant recipient with SARS-CoV-2 infection (dated by TCRdb to 2020 to 2023). The sample's time point label is to be understood as: pre-pandemic baseline sample and day 111 after first positive SARS-CoV-2 test. Taken from the germline V gene, the CDR1 and CDR2 loops are SGHRS and YFSETQ. The cysteine opens and the phenylalanine closes a CDR3 of 16 amino acids. Only CDR3 DNA remains: 48 bases, in frame from the first base. V and J are truncated by 7 bases and 4 bases respectively, leaving an intervening sequence of 23 bases. Data came from an Illumina MiSeq. The peripheral T cell repertoire was profiled for human TCRbeta genes. The original methods were these. To account for variability over time, differences in clonotype abundance were tested using beta-binomial modelling. Expanded clonotypes were checked against the ImmuneCODE reference database of SARS-CoV-2-associated TCRs and mapped to regions of the viral genome. Additional repertoire analyses examined TRBV gene usage, CDR3 length, CDR3 amino acid overlap between time points, distributions of clonotype abundance, and Jaccard similarity. TCRdb reran the public reads through fastp at Q25 and MiXCR, keeping productive beta chains. Rows merge per CDR3 protein into single entries with the most common DNA and genes. TCRdb's processing, not the authors', yielded these V and J calls. The sample has about 240,000 distinct CDR3 sequences on record, 29% of them singletons. The top ten hold nearly 7.5% of the sample.

This clonotype was seen repeatedly, ten times or more. Its binding antigen is unknown. Base quality data are lacking; no much larger clone is found one base away. Here the sequenced sample was a blood sample, taken at baseline and on roughly day 120 from a kidney transplant recipient. The V gene is TRBV5-1 and the J gene is TRBJ1-2, with no D gene named confidently. The TCR comes from a male patient aged 25-45 years who had COVID-19 and was a kidney transplant recipient. Where a transplant has occurred, the graft donor may have supplied some of the T cells. This receptor has the CDR3 CASSNTSVRKTYGYTF. The nucleotide sequence is given as TGCGCCAGCTCAAACACATCGGTTCGAAAGACCTATGGCTACACCTTC.